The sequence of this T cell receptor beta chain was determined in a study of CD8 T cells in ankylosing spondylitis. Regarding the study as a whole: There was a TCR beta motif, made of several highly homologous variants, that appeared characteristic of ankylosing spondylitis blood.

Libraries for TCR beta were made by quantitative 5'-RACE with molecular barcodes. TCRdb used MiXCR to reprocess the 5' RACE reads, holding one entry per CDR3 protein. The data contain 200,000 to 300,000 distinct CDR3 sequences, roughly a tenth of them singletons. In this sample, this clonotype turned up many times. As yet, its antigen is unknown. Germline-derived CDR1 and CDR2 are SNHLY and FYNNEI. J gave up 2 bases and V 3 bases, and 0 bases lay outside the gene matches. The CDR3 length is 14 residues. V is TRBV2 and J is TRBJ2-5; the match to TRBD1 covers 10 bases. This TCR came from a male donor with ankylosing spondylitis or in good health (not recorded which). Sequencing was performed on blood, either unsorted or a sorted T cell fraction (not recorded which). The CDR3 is CASSEGQGQETQYF. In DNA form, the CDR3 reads TGTGCCAGCAGTGAGGGACAGGGGCAAGAGACCCAGTACTTC.